This T cell receptor (beta chain) was obtained from a study of blood T cell repertoires in COVID-19. Study details: T cells, B-cell-depleted T cells, or PBMCs provided the cDNA or gDNA that served as material.

Some clones are missing from TCRdb's copy, which holds only in-frame ones; the method was immunoSEQ multiplex PCR. The sample has approximately 300,000 clones, 87% seen once. Those who participated ranged in age from about 18 to 89 years and resided in about 24 US areas. Between the trimmed V and J ends, which lost 0 bases and 5 bases, there was a span of 11 bases. The CDR3 is 14 residues long. Germline CDR1 and CDR2: MNHEY and SVGAGI. V is TRBV6-5 and J is TRBJ2-7; tentatively, D is TRBD1 (6 bases). The sequence was obtained from a woman in her 30s who had recovered from COVID-19. Sequenced sample: PBMCs or T cells enriched from blood (not recorded which). In DNA, the CDR3 is TGTGCCAGCAGTTACTCCTACAGGGACCACGAGCAGTACTTC. Residues: CASSYSYRDHEQYF.